The 17 T cell receptor beta chains below were found in one sample sequenced in a study of siplizumab effects on memory and regulatory T cells. Profiled with immunoSEQ multiplex PCR; TCRdb holds only in-frame clones, not every one. Here the sample spans some 96,000 clones, 91% being singletons. Material: CD4+ T cells sorted from blood. These receptors originate from a human donor in good health.

This chain uses TRBV5-4 with TRBJ2-5, with D uncertain. Trimming stripped 0 bases from V and 0 bases from J, with 6 bases between. From germline, CDR1 is SGHNT and CDR2 YYREEE (reference sequence). The CDR3 is made up of 14 amino acids. In DNA form, the CDR3 reads TGTGCCAGCAGCTTGGCTAGGTACCAAGAGACCCAGTACTTC. It yields the protein CASSLARYQETQYF.

The chain recombines TRBV5-1 with TRBJ2-3; 10 positions match TRBD1. Germline V gene data show CDR1 as SGHRS and CDR2 as YFSETQ. With 4 bases clipped from V and 3 bases from J, the junction kept 11 bases outside the gene matches. The CDR3 is 17 residues long. For the CDR3, the DNA is TGCGCCAGCAGCCTCCCGCGGACAGGGGGAAGTACAGATACGCAGTATTTT. This gives the protein CASSLPRTGGSTDTQYF.

The CDR3 loop reads CASSSTNSPLHF. CDR3 nucleotides: TGTGCCAGCAGTTCAACGAATTCACCCCTCCACTTT. V is TRBV6-6 and J is TRBJ1-6; D not certain. The CDR3 totals 12 residues. CDR1 MNHNY and CDR2 SVGAGI come from the germline V gene (reference sequence). Trimming removed 4 bases from V and 7 bases from J, with 5 bases in between.

This chain links TRBV7-9 with TRBJ2-1; D uncertain. CDR1 SEHNR and CDR2 FQNEAQ come from the germline V gene (reference sequence). V lost 1 base, J lost 8 bases, and 15 bases lay in between. The CDR3 extends over 15 amino acids. CDR3 in amino acids: CASSLVINPWDEQFF. CDR3 in DNA: TGTGCCAGCAGCTTAGTAATAAATCCTTGGGATGAGCAGTTCTTC.

The gene calls are TRBV6-1 and TRBJ1-2, with D possibly matching TRBD1 (5 bases). Trimming removed 5 bases at V and 7 bases at J, with 11 bases between. Germline CDR1 is MNHNS and CDR2 is SASEGT. The CDR3 is 12 residues long. CDR3 amino acids: CASSTGVSGYTF. CDR3 nucleotide sequence: TGTGCCAGCAGTACAGGAGTCTCTGGCTACACCTTC.

The chain is built from TRBV11-3 and TRBJ2-3, with 11 bases identical to TRBD2. CDR3 length: 16 amino acids. Trimming took 5 bases from V and 5 from J; bases not matched to a gene: 9. CDR1 and CDR2 (germline): SGHNT, YENEEA. The CDR3 DNA reads as TGTGCCAGCAGCAGAAATAGCGGGGGGGCGGGAGATACGCAGTATTTT. Translated: CASSRNSGGAGDTQYF.

The J gene is TRBJ1-1, the V gene TRBV5-1, with D possibly TRBD1 on 5 matching bases. Germline values: CDR1 SGHRS, CDR2 YFSETQ. Trimming removed 0 bases from V and 1 base from J, with 10 bases in between. The CDR3 is 15 residues long. The CDR3 nucleotides are TGCGCCAGCAGCTTGGGTGGGGCCTCGAACACTGAAGCTTTCTTT. Translation: CASSLGGASNTEAFF.

The chain is built from TRBV10-3 and TRBJ2-5; D unclear. This CDR3 has 13 amino acids. The germline V and J ends were trimmed by 0 bases and 7 bases, with 9 bases remaining between them. The germline CDR1 and CDR2 sequences are ENHRY and SYGVKD. The CDR3 region has the DNA TGTGCCATCAGTGAGTCGACGGGCTCGACCCAGTACTTC. It translates to CAISESTGSTQYF.

V usage is TRBV10-3 and J usage is TRBJ1-2; the D is unclear. Germline V gene sequence: CDR1 ENHRY, CDR2 SYGVKD. Trimming left V 7 bases short and J 4 bases short, with 10 bases between. CDR3 length equals 12 residues. CDR3 loop: CAINSGIYGYTF. CDR3 DNA: TGTGCCATCAATAGCGGGATCTATGGCTACACCTTC.

The chain employs TRBV12-5 and TRBJ2-7, with D possibly TRBD2 on 6 matching bases. V lost 5 bases to trimming and J lost 2 bases, with 10 bases between them. The length of the CDR3 is 13 residues. The germline V gene has CDR1 LGHNT and CDR2 FRNRAP. CDR3 loop: CASGPGGAYEQYF. Written as DNA, the CDR3 is TGTGCTAGTGGTCCCGGCGGGGCCTACGAGCAGTACTTC.

The chain couples TRBV2 to TRBJ1-4; D remains unclear. The CDR3 covers 13 residues. V was pared by 5 bases and J by 5 bases, with 9 bases between. Germline values: CDR1 SNHLY, CDR2 FYNNEI. The CDR3 protein is CASSFGRNEKLFF. The CDR3 DNA is TGTGCCAGCAGTTTCGGCAGAAATGAAAAACTGTTTTTT.

The chain employs TRBV19 and TRBJ1-2, with TRBD1 matching over 7 bases. This CDR3 is 14 amino acids long. Germline V lookup: CDR1 LNHDA, CDR2 SQIVND (reference sequence). The V segment lost 4 bases and the J segment 2 bases; nucleotides outside the gene matches: 4. The CDR3 coding sequence is TGTGCCAGTAGTAACCACAGGGGCAACTATGGCTACACCTTC. Amino acid sequence: CASSNHRGNYGYTF.

This clone was seen a handful of times. The rearrangement links TRBV9 to TRBJ2-2, with 8 positions matching TRBD1. Per the germline V gene, CDR1 is SGDLS and CDR2 is YYNGEE. There are 14 residues in the CDR3. Trimming removed 8 bases from V and 4 bases from J; junction bases left unmatched: 7. The CDR3 sequence: CASGRGPATGELFF. DNA for the CDR3: TGTGCCAGTGGCAGGGGGCCGGCCACCGGGGAGCTGTTTTTT.

The chain is built from TRBV19 and TRBJ1-1; 8 bases are shared with TRBD1. The CDR3 sequence is 14 residues long. Germline trimming cut 8 bases from V and 0 bases from J; bases unmatched to any gene: 5. The germline gives CDR1 LNHDA, CDR2 SQIVND (reference sequence). The CDR3 loop is CASAGGRMNTEAFF. CDR3 nucleotide sequence: TGTGCCAGTGCAGGGGGCAGGATGAACACTGAAGCTTTCTTT.

V usage is TRBV6-1 and J usage is TRBJ1-2, with D tentatively TRBD1 (5 bases). V dropped 2 bases and J dropped 8 bases, with 18 bases sitting between them. This CDR3 spans 15 amino acids. Germline values: CDR1 MNHNS, CDR2 SASEGT. This chain's CDR3 is CASSERGDEKDGYTF. The CDR3 coding sequence is TGTGCCAGCAGTGAAAGGGGAGATGAGAAGGACGGCTACACCTTC.

The gene calls are TRBV7-2 and TRBJ1-1, with D hard to call. Germline assignment: CDR1 SGHTA and CDR2 FQGNSA. The CDR3 loop spans 12 amino acids. The V gene lost 7 bases and the J gene lost 4 bases, with 10 bases spanning the gap. The CDR3 region has the DNA TGTGCCAGCAAGCGCTTGGGCACTGAAGCTTTCTTT. The encoded protein is CASKRLGTEAFF.

The chain links TRBV5-7 to TRBJ2-7; unclear D gene. TRBV5-7 is sorted into the ORF group, with uncertain function. Trimming pared 1 base from V and 3 bases from J, leaving 11 bases between. The CDR3 extends over 14 amino acids. For the CDR3, the DNA is TGTGCCAGCAGCTTGAGGGCCGTTAGCTACGAGCAGTACTTC. Translating gives CASSLRAVSYEQYF.